This T cell receptor (beta chain) was sequenced for a study of T cells expressing NK-cell markers. In generating TCR beta cDNA, 5'RACE template switching with UMIs was used. TCRdb reprocessed the 5' RACE reads and keeps a single row for each CDR3 protein, giving no DNA. This specimen shows more than 400,000 distinct CDR3 sequences; the ten leading clones hold roughly 8%. The CDR3 loop spans 15 amino acids. Germline V gene data show CDR1 as ENHRY and CDR2 as SYGVKD. V usage is TRBV10-3 and J usage is TRBJ1-3; TCRdb picks TRBD1, but there is no DNA to check that call. The sample consisted of blood T cells: a sorted CD56 or NKG2C T cell subset, CD4+ or CD8+ T cells, or bulk PBMC T cells (not recorded which). The sequence came from a woman aged 18 to 75 in good health. This chain's CDR3 is CATQGASLSGNTIYF.